This T cell receptor (beta chain) was obtained from a study of shared clonotypes between healthy human individuals. Study-wide points: Rarefaction revealed incomplete sorted-subset sequencing despite large depth.

Produced via immunoSEQ multiplex PCR; TCRdb's table is partial and in-frame only. Of over 1.5 million clones listed, 98% were seen once; the top ten hold about 0.45%. Of note for this clone: Its antigen is unknown.

The CDR3 loop spans 17 amino acids. Trimming took 5 bases from V and 2 from J; bases not matched to a gene: 7. CDR1 and CDR2 from the germline V gene are KGHSH and LQKENI. This sequence joins TRBV18 and TRBJ2-2, with 11 bases matching TRBD2. The origin of this receptor is a man between 25 and 39 years old in good health. The sample taken for sequencing was naive CD4+ T cells sorted from blood. The subset was: CD45RA+ positively selected. The CDR3 DNA reads as TGTGCCAGCTCATCAAAGACTAGCGGGATAAACACCGGGGAGCTGTTTTTT. Translating it yields CASSSKTSGINTGELFF.